This TCR beta chain was retrieved from a study of human versus mouse CDR3 diversity and MHC coevolution. Naive CD4 T cells, CD45RO-negative and CD62L-positive, were flow-sorted from PBMCs. Study-wide findings and caveats: Human T cells were selected on six MHC II alleles. By iCHAO1, human TCR beta clonotypes numbered roughly 1.6 million, the most.

The method was immunoSEQ multiplex PCR; TCRdb's version includes in-frame clones alone and lacks a portion of them. There are roughly 81,000 clones in the sample; 85% to 95% occur only once, and around 1.3% lies in the top ten. About this clone itself: Its target is not known.

The CDR3 is made up of 15 amino acids. CDR1 and CDR2 from the germline V gene are WNHNN and SYGVQD (reference sequence). V lost 7 bases and J lost 0; bases outside the gene matches: 9. This rearrangement joins TRBV10-1 to TRBJ2-7, with 7 bases identical to TRBD1. This receptor was identified in a person aged 30-70 years in good health. The sample comprised naive CD4+ T cells from blood. Subset: CD45RO-negative CD62L-positive naive CD4 T cells. Here the CDR3 DNA reads TGCGCCAGCAAACCCCAGGGGGTTCCCTCCTACGAGCAGTACTTC. Its translation is CASKPQGVPSYEQYF.